The 15 T cell receptor beta chains reported below all come from one sample, sequenced in a study of blood T cell repertoires in COVID-19. Profiling relied on immunoSEQ multiplex PCR, and the TCRdb table lists in-frame clones only, not all of them. Of about 75,000 clones detected, 88% appear once; the ten largest clones hold approximately 19%. The specimen was peripheral blood. The receptors derive from a human donor in a cohort sampled during active COVID-19.

This CDR3 reads CASSQRDSSSYEQYF. The CDR3 DNA follows: TGTGCCAGCAGCCAAAGGGACAGCAGCTCCTACGAGCAGTACTTC. The J gene is TRBJ2-7, the V gene TRBV3-1 (or the pseudogene TRBV3-2); 7 bases align to TRBD1. The CDR3 is 15 residues long. Germline values: CDR1 LGHDT, CDR2 YNNKEL (reference sequence). V lost 2 bases to trimming and J lost 0 bases; unmatched junction nucleotides: 4.

The V gene is TRBV11-2, the J gene TRBJ1-5; maybe TRBD1 (5 bases). This CDR3 has 14 amino acids. Trimming took 4 bases from V and 3 from J, leaving 10 bases between them. Germline values: CDR1 SGHAT, CDR2 FQNNGV. CDR3 residues: CASSSDRNNQPQHF. The CDR3 nucleotides are TGTGCCAGCAGCTCCGACAGAAACAATCAGCCCCAGCATTTT.

The chain joins TRBV19 to TRBJ2-3; D unresolved. Germline V CDR1 and CDR2: LNHDA, SQIVND (reference sequence). This CDR3 contains 14 residues. V gave up 1 base and J gave up 2 bases, with 7 bases separating them. CDR3 bases: TGTGCCAGTAGTATAGGGCCCTTCACAGATACGCAGTATTTT. Residues: CASSIGPFTDTQYF.

V and J are TRBV5-1 and TRBJ2-6, with TRBD1 matching 10 bases. The junction had 6 bases not matched to a gene; V was cut back by 5 bases and J by 1 base. Per the germline V gene, CDR1 is SGHRS and CDR2 is YFSETQ. The CDR3 is 17 amino acids. The CDR3 spells CASSHGQGVSGANVLTF. As DNA, the CDR3 is TGCGCCAGCAGTCATGGACAGGGGGTATCTGGGGCCAACGTCCTGACTTTC.

The CDR3 loop is CASAGTSGGAEQFF. The DNA of the CDR3 is TGTGCCAGCGCCGGGACTAGCGGGGGGGCTGAGCAGTTCTTC. V is TRBV27 and J is TRBJ2-1; 16 nucleotides align to TRBD2. CDR3 size: 14 residues. Germline trimming cut 8 bases from V and 9 bases from J; bases unmatched to any gene: 4. The V gene's germline CDR1 is MNHEY and CDR2 SMNVEV (reference sequence).

This sequence joins TRBV4-3 and TRBJ1-4; D is ambiguous. V dropped 3 bases and J dropped 7 bases, with 15 bases sitting between them. Per the germline V gene, CDR1 is LGHNA and CDR2 is YSLEER. The CDR3 contains 15 residues. CDR3 nucleotides: TGCGCCAGCAGCCAGGTTGGCGGGGTTGGTGAAAAACTGTTTTTT. It codes for CASSQVGGVGEKLFF.

CDR3 in DNA: TGTGCCAGCAGCTTAGGACTAGCGGGGGCCCAAGAGACCCAGTACTTC. Encoded protein: CASSLGLAGAQETQYF. This rearrangement joins TRBV7-6 to TRBJ2-5; 12 bases match TRBD2. CDR1 and CDR2 from the germline V gene are SGHVS and FNYEAQ. V lost 1 base and J lost 1; bases outside the gene matches: 1. This CDR3 has 16 residues.

The chain joins TRBV6-5 to TRBJ2-5; 13 positions match TRBD2. This CDR3 is built from 15 residues. The trim removed 5 bases at V and 5 bases at J, leaving 5 bases unmatched. CDR1 and CDR2 from the germline V gene are MNHEY and SVGAGI. This CDR3 reads CASSKTSGGWETQYF. The CDR3 region has the DNA TGTGCCAGCAGTAAGACTAGCGGGGGGTGGGAGACCCAGTACTTC.

This chain joins TRBV5-1 and TRBJ2-5, with TRBD1 matching over 7 bases. The ends lost 4 bases at V and 5 bases at J; junction bases unmatched: 5. The CDR3 has 13 residues. Germline V gene sequence: CDR1 SGHRS, CDR2 YFSETQ. The CDR3 protein is CASSLTGLETQYF. In DNA, the CDR3 is TGCGCCAGCAGCCTGACAGGGCTGGAGACCCAGTACTTC. The full variable domain, in which reference TRBV5-1 and TRBJ2-5 provide the parts outside the CDR3, is KAGVTQTPRYLIKTRGQQVTLSCSPISGHRSVSWYQQTPGQGLQFLFEYFSETQRNKGNFPGRFSGRQFSNSRSEMNVSTLELGDSALYLCASSLTGLETQYFGPGTRLLVL.

The chain joins TRBV6-5 to TRBJ1-1; the match to TRBD1 covers 7 bases. V was clipped by 7 bases and J by 3 bases; unmatched bases: 2. The CDR3 runs to 12 residues. CDR1 MNHEY and CDR2 SVGAGI come from the germline V gene. The CDR3 DNA is TGTGCCAGCAACAGGGGTGACACTGAAGCTTTCTTT. Protein sequence: CASNRGDTEAFF.

The rearrangement joins TRBV10-3 to TRBJ2-3, with D maybe TRBD2 (6 bases). The germline CDR1 and CDR2 sequences are ENHRY and SYGVKD. The CDR3 loop spans 16 amino acids. V was shortened by 2 bases and J by 0 bases, with 12 bases between the two germline ends. CDR3 DNA: TGTGCCATCAGTGAGAGGAGCGGGCTCAGCACAGATACGCAGTATTTT. The encoded protein is CAISERSGLSTDTQYF.

This clone was detected only a few times. The CDR3 sequence is CASRDRPRSSYNEQFF. CDR3 bases: TGTGCCAGCAGAGACAGGCCCCGAAGCTCCTACAATGAGCAGTTCTTC. The V call is TRBV2, the J call TRBJ2-1, with a possible D match to TRBD1 (6 bases). Between the trimmed V and J ends, which lost 6 bases and 0 bases, there was a span of 15 bases. From germline, CDR1 is SNHLY and CDR2 FYNNEI. This CDR3 is 16 amino acids long.

V gene TRBV14 combines with J gene TRBJ2-3; 14 bases map to TRBD2. The CDR3 consists of 20 residues. V lost 1 base, J lost 1 base, and 10 bases stayed unmatched. The germline V gene encodes CDR1 SGHDN and CDR2 FVKESK. In DNA form, the CDR3 reads TGTGCCAGCAGCCAAGTAGGGCGACTAGCGGGGGGGCTCGGCACAGATACGCAGTATTTT. Translating it yields CASSQVGRLAGGLGTDTQYF.

This clone was counted once. V usage is TRBV21-1 and J usage is TRBJ2-7; TRBD1, as called in the table, went unchecked against the DNA. TRBV21-1 is given as a pseudogene. The CDR3 is 15 residues long. This chain's CDR3 is CASRPFCQVWYEQYF. Here the CDR3 DNA reads TGTGCCAGCAGGCCTTTTTGTCAGGTATGGTACGAGCAGTACTTC.

DNA of the CDR3: TGCGCCAGCAGCATGGAGCCTCCCACCTACGAGCAGTACTTC. Its protein product is CASSMEPPTYEQYF. The J gene is TRBJ2-7, the V gene TRBV5-1; no clear D gene. V was clipped by 4 bases and J by 2 bases, with 13 bases between them. The CDR3 totals 14 residues. Germline V gene lookup returns CDR1 SGHRS and CDR2 YFSETQ.